This TCR beta chain was identified during a study of CD8+ T cells in alopecia areata. The treatment denotes: oral pan-JAK inhibitor, 5-10 mg twice daily. Both CD4+ and CD8+ T cells were separated by sorting PBMCs. Following extraction, RNA underwent reverse transcription to cDNA, which served as the sequencing template. Method: immunoSEQ multiplex PCR; TCRdb's copy keeps in-frame clones and lacks some. The sample carries 150,000 to 200,000 clones, roughly 60% recorded once. This sequence was found in a human donor with alopecia areata. Sequences were derived from CD4+ T cells sorted from blood, sampled at week 24, from a patient treated with tofacitinib.

CDR3 sequence (DNA): TGCAGCGTTGACCCTCTAGCTACTCCTACAGATACGCAGTATTTT. Amino acid sequence: CSVDPLATPTDTQYF. The chain couples TRBV29-1 to TRBJ2-3, with D possibly TRBD2 on 5 matching bases. Trimming pared 3 bases from V and 3 bases from J, leaving 16 bases between. Germline assignment: CDR1 SQVTM and CDR2 ANQGSEA. The CDR3 is 15 residues long.